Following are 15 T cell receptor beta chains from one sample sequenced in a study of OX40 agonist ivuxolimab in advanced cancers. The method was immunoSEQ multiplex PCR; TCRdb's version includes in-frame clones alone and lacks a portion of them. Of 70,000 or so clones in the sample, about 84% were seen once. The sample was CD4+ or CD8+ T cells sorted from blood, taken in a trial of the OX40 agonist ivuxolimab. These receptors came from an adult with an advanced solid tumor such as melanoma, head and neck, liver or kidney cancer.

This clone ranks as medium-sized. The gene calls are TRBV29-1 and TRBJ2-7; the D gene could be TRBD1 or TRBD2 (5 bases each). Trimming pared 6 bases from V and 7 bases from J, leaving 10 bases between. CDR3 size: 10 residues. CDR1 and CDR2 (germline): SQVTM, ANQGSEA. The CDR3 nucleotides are TGCAGCGTCCGTGAGGGGGAGCAGTACTTC. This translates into CSVREGEQYF.

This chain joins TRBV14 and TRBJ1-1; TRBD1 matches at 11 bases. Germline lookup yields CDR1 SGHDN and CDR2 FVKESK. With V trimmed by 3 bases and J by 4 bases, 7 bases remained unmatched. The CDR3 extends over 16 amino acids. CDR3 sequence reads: CASSQLGGTGGTEAFF. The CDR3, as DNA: TGTGCCAGCAGCCAGTTGGGCGGGACAGGGGGCACTGAAGCTTTCTTT.

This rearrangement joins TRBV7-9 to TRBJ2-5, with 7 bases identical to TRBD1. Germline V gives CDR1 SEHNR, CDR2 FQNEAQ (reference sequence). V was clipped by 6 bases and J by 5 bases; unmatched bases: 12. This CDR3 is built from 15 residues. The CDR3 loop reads CASRPLDRVRETQYF. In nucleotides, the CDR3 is TGTGCCAGCAGGCCCCTCGACAGGGTCCGCGAGACCCAGTACTTC.

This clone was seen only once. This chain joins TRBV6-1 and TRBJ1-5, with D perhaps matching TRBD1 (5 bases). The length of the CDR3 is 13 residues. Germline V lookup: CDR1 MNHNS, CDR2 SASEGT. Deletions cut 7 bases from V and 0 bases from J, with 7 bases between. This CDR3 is CASNQGSNQPQHF. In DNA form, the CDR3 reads TGTGCCAGCAACCAGGGTAGCAATCAGCCCCAGCATTTT.

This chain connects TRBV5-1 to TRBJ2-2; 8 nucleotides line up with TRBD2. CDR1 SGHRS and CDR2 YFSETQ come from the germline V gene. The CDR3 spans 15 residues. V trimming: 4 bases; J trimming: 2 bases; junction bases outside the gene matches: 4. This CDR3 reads CASSPTSGNTGELFF. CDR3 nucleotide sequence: TGCGCCAGCAGCCCCACTAGCGGAAACACCGGGGAGCTGTTTTTT.

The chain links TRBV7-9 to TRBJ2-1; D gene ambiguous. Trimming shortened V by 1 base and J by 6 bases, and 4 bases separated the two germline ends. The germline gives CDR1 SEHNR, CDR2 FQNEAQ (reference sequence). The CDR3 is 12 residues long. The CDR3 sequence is CASSLEFNEQFF. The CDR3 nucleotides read TGTGCCAGCAGCTTAGAGTTCAATGAGCAGTTCTTC.

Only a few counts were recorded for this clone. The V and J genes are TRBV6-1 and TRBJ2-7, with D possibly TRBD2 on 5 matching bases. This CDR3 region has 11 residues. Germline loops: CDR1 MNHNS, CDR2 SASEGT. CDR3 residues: CVAGIGYEQYV. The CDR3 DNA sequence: TGTGTGGCGGGCATCGGCTACGAGCAGTACGTC.

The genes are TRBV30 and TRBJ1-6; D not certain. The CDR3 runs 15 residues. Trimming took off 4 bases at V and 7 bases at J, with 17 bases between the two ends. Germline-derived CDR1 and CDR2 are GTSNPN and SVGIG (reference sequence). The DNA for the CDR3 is TGTGCCTGGACTCGAGGGCGCACTGAAAATTCACCCCTCCACTTT. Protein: CAWTRGRTENSPLHF.

CDR3 DNA: TGCGCCAGCAGCTCGGTCCCAAGGGCCTACAATGAGCAGTTCTTC. Encoded protein: CASSSVPRAYNEQFF. This chain uses TRBV5-1 with TRBJ2-1; D is unclear. The CDR3 runs 15 residues. Trimming removed 3 bases from V and 2 bases from J, with 12 bases in between. The germline V gene has CDR1 SGHRS and CDR2 YFSETQ.

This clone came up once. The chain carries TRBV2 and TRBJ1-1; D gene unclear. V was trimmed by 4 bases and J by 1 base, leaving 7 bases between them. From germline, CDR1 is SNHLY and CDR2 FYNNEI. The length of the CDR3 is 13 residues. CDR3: CASSVTENTEAFF. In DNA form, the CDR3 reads TGTGCCAGCAGTGTGACGGAGAACACTGAAGCTTTCTTT.

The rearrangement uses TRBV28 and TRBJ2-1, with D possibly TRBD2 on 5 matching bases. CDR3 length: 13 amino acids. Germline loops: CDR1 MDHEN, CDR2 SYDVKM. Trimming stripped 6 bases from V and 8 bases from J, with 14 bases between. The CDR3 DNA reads TGTGCCAGCAGGCGGTCGGGGTTCGATGAGCAGTTCTTC. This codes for CASRRSGFDEQFF.

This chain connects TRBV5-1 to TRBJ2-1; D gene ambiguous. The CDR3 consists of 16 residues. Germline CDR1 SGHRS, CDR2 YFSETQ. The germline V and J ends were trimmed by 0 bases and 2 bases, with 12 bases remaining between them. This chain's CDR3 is CASSLGPLLTYNEQFF. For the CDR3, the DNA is TGCGCCAGCAGCTTGGGCCCTCTCTTGACCTACAATGAGCAGTTCTTC. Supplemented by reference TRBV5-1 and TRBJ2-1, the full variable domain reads KAGVTQTPRYLIKTRGQQVTLSCSPISGHRSVSWYQQTPGQGLQFLFEYFSETQRNKGNFPGRFSGRQFSNSRSEMNVSTLELGDSALYLCASSLGPLLTYNEQFFGPGTRLTVL.

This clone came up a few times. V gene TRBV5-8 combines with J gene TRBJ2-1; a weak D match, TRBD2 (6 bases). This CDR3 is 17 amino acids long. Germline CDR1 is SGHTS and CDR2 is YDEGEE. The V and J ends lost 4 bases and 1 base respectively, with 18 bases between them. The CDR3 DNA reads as TGTGCCAGCAGCCCCGGGGGAACGTCAGTGTCCTACAATGAGCAGTTCTTC. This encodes CASSPGGTSVSYNEQFF. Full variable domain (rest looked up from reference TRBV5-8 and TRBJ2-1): EAGVTQSPTHLIKTRGQQATLRCSPISGHTSVYWYQQALGLGLQFLLWYDEGEERNRGNFPPRFSGRQFPNYSSELNVNALELEDSALYLCASSPGGTSVSYNEQFFGPGTRLTVL.

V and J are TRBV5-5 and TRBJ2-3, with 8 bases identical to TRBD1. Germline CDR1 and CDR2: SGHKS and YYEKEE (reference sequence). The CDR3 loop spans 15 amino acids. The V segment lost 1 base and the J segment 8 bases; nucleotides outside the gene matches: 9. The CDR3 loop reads CASSLTGGVQGTQYF. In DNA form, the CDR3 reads TGTGCCAGCAGCTTGACAGGGGGAGTCCAAGGTACGCAGTATTTT.

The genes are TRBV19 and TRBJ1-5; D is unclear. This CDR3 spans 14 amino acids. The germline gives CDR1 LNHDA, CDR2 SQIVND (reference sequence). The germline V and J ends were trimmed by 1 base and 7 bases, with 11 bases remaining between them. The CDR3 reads CASSIGKGWQPQHF. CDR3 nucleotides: TGTGCCAGTAGTATAGGCAAAGGGTGGCAGCCCCAGCATTTT. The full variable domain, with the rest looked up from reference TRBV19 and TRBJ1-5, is DGGITQSPKYLFRKEGQNVTLSCEQNLNHDAMYWYRQDPGQGLRLIYYSQIVNDFQKGDIAEGYSVSREKKESFPLTVTSAQKNPTAFYLCASSIGKGWQPQHFGDGTRLSIL.